This T cell receptor (beta chain) was obtained from a study of CD8+ T cells in alopecia areata. Study-level results: Unlike in mice, where it was clearer, TCR sharing across patients was less clear, possibly HLA-related.

This clone was detected only a few times. Its target is unknown. In each case, RNA was isolated and then reverse transcribed into cDNA as the sequencing template. Only in-frame clones appear in the TCRdb table, and some are missing; sequencing was by immunoSEQ multiplex PCR. The repertoire holds 70,000 or so clones, with 29% as singletons. Sample treatment: oral pan-JAK inhibitor, 5-10 mg twice daily. V dropped 7 bases and J dropped 4 bases, with 10 bases sitting between them. The CDR3 sequence is 12 residues long. Per germline, CDR1 MDHEN and CDR2 SYDVKM. This TCR was recovered from a human donor with alopecia areata. The chain links TRBV28 to TRBJ1-1, with no clear D. The source was CD8+ T cells sorted from blood, collected at week 4, from a patient treated with tofacitinib. For the CDR3, the DNA is TGTGCCAGCAAAAAGGGCGCCACTGAAGCTTTCTTT. Amino acid sequence: CASKKGATEAFF.